Here is one TCR beta chain with its context. Germline V gene sequence: CDR1 SEHNR, CDR2 FQNEAQ (reference sequence). The CDR3 length is 12 residues. The germline V and J ends were trimmed by 7 bases and 7 bases, with 10 bases remaining between them. In the original analysis: Junction-only sequences without quality scores were provided by ImmunoSEQ, so filtering was different. Libraries were prepared by immunoSEQ multiplex PCR; TCRdb keeps only in-frame clonotypes and omits some of them. V and J calls and clone size come straight from that table; D and trimming were deduced from the DNA. The sample carries about 1.5 million clones, over 95% recorded once. The data belong to a study of shared clonotypes between healthy human individuals. Study details: Donors consisted of a couple of women and three men between 18 and 49.

This TCR was sampled from a man younger than 40 in good health. The chain employs TRBV7-9 and TRBJ2-2, with D perhaps TRBD1 (6 bases). Input material: naive CD4+ T cells sorted from blood. This sample's subset: CD45RA+ positively selected. This CDR3 reads CASNLQGGELFF. DNA of the CDR3: TGTGCCAGCAACCTACAGGGCGGGGAGCTGTTTTTT.